The clone carrying this T cell receptor (beta chain) came up many times. Its antigen is still unknown. The source of the sample is a study of T cells in Graves' hyperthyroidism and ophthalmopathy. Notes on the study in general: Most expanded thyroid clonotypes above 0.001 also appeared in blood.

Amplification of TCR beta CDR3 regions was performed using RNA transcripts as template. The primer set for the first-round RT-PCR of the TCR CDR3 was HTBI. TCRdb re-called the multiplex PCR reads through MiXCR, storing one row per CDR3 protein. Of hundreds of thousands of distinct CDR3 sequences listed, about 14% are singletons. Sequencing used blood. The clonotype was recovered from a woman in her 30s with Graves' hyperthyroidism that later progressed to Graves' ophthalmopathy.

The DNA of the CDR3 is TGTGCCAGCAGCTTAGTAGGGAGTATTTCCTACGAGCAGTACTTC. The encoded protein is CASSLVGSISYEQYF. The rearrangement links TRBV11-2 to TRBJ2-7; TRBD2 is a possible D gene (5 bases). Trimming cost V 1 base and J 1 base, with 11 bases left between them. CDR1 and CDR2 from the germline V gene are SGHAT and FQNNGV. The CDR3 totals 15 residues.